These T cell receptor beta chains were read from a single sample in a study of T-cell memory formation after mild COVID-19. One entry per CDR3 protein results from TCRdb running MiXCR on the 5' RACE reads. The data hold more than 300,000 distinct CDR3 sequences, with roughly an eighth observed a single time. Sequencing was done on a sample of PBMCs or a T cell subset sorted from them (not recorded which). The receptors derive from a man younger than 35 who had mild COVID-19 (a few samples of this study predate the infection). Cell type and time point are not known. The CDR3 runs from the conserved cysteine through the conserved F or W. D genes are given only for firm matches. Not all rows give a size; the values are once, few, many and, for expanded clones, a class.

d_call,j_call,clone_size,v_call,cdr3_aa,cdr3_nt
-,TRBJ2-7,-,TRBV6-5,CASSYRGYEQYF,TGTGCCAGCAGTTACCGGGGCTACGAGCAGTACTTC
TRBD2,TRBJ2-7,few,TRBV5-1,CASSLLAGHYEQYF,TGCGCCAGCAGCTTGCTAGCGGGACACTACGAGCAGTACTTC
TRBD1,TRBJ1-2,few,TRBV5-1,CASSPTAGGTDGYTF,TGCGCCAGCAGCCCTACGGCAGGGGGCACTGATGGCTACACCTTC
-,TRBJ2-5,-,TRBV6-5,CASRGSHQETQYF,TGTGCCAGCAGGGGGTCCCACCAAGAGACCCAGTACTTC
TRBD2,TRBJ2-1,many,TRBV4-2,CASSQESGGAVIDEQFF,TGTGCCAGCAGCCAGGAGAGCGGGGGGGCCGTAATCGATGAGCAGTTCTTC
TRBD1,TRBJ1-4,-,TRBV4-2,CASSQVATGGFEKLFF,TGTGCCAGCAGCCAAGTCGCGACAGGGGGCTTTGAAAAACTGTTTTTT
-,TRBJ1-5,-,TRBV2,CASSDHRESQHF,TGTGCCAGCAGTGACCACAGGGAGTCCCAGCATTTT
TRBD2,TRBJ2-5,-,TRBV5-1,CASSSFTSGGQETQYF,TGCGCCAGCAGCTCCTTCACTAGCGGGGGCCAAGAGACCCAGTACTTC
-,TRBJ2-3,-,TRBV7-2,CASSLVGLTDTQYF,TGTGCCAGCAGCTTAGTAGGCCTCACAGATACGCAGTATTTT
-,TRBJ1-1,-,TRBV20-1,CSARPDSYQNTEAFF,TGCAGTGCTAGACCCGACAGCTATCAGAACACTGAAGCTTTCTTT
TRBD2,TRBJ2-2,many,TRBV5-1,CASTGGAGGELFF,TGCGCCAGCACCGGGGGGGCCGGCGGGGAGCTGTTTTTT
-,TRBJ2-1,-,TRBV6-2/TRBV6-3,CASSWRLVGDEQFF,TGTGCCAGCAGTTGGCGACTAGTGGGGGATGAGCAGTTCTTC
TRBD1,TRBJ2-5,few,TRBV10-3,CAISDRDRGQETQYF,TGTGCCATCAGCGACCGGGACAGGGGACAAGAGACCCAGTACTTC
-,TRBJ2-7,few,TRBV3-1,CASSQGSVGWYEQYF,TGTGCCAGCAGCCAAGGAAGCGTGGGGTGGTACGAGCAGTACTTC
-,TRBJ2-1,many,TRBV6-2/TRBV6-3,CASRDRLNNEQFF,TGTGCCAGCAGAGACAGACTCAACAATGAGCAGTTCTTC
-,TRBJ2-3,-,TRBV28,CASSHMGGWTQYF,TGTGCCAGCAGTCATATGGGGGGATGGACGCAGTATTTT
TRBD1,TRBJ1-1,-,TRBV24-1,CATSDRTGVEAFF,TGTGCCACCAGTGATCGGACAGGGGTTGAAGCTTTCTTT
TRBD2,TRBJ2-1,few,TRBV6-2/TRBV6-3,CASSYGLSGGVQQFF,TGTGCCAGCAGTTACGGGCTTAGCGGGGGGGTCCAGCAGTTCTTC
-,TRBJ1-3,-,TRBV19,CAGKKRPGSSGNTIYF,TGTGCCGGAAAAAAACGGCCCGGGAGCTCTGGAAACACCATATATTTT
-,TRBJ1-1,few,TRBV6-1,CASSSQPANTEAFF,TGTGCCAGCAGCTCTCAGCCAGCGAACACTGAAGCTTTCTTT
TRBD2,TRBJ2-2,few,TRBV12-3/TRBV12-4,CASRARLADTGELFF,TGTGCCAGCAGGGCCAGACTAGCGGACACCGGGGAGCTGTTTTTT
-,TRBJ1-2,few,TRBV20-1,CSARDSSKVGYTF,TGCAGTGCTAGGGACTCCTCAAAGGTGGGCTACACCTTC
-,TRBJ1-1,-,TRBV4-2,CASSQDWTVGPFF,TGTGCCAGCAGCCAAGATTGGACAGTGGGCCCTTTCTTT
TRBD1,TRBJ2-3,-,TRBV24-1,CATSDSGQGVVNTQYF,TGTGCCACCAGTGACTCGGGACAGGGGGTCGTGAATACGCAGTATTTT
-,TRBJ2-3,-,TRBV6-5,CASRGSGTDTQYF,TGTGCCTCAAGAGGTTCGGGGACAGATACGCAGTATTTT
-,TRBJ2-2,-,TRBV14,CASSRSATYTGELFF,TGTGCCAGCAGCCGTTCGGCGACTTATACCGGGGAGCTGTTTTTT
-,TRBJ2-3,few,TRBV18,CASSPLRQASTDTQYF,TGTGCCAGCTCACCACTACGACAGGCTAGCACAGATACGCAGTATTTT
-,TRBJ2-1,few,TRBV6-5,CASKASYSYNEQFF,TGTGCCAGCAAGGCCTCCTACTCCTACAATGAGCAGTTCTTC
TRBD1,TRBJ2-7,-,TRBV5-1,CASSARTGSGEQYF,TGCGCCAGCAGCGCCCGGACAGGGTCGGGAGAGCAGTACTTC
-,TRBJ2-2,-,TRBV7-3,CASSRDVGNTGELFF,TGTGCCAGCAGCCGGGACGTGGGGAACACCGGGGAGCTGTTTTTT
-,TRBJ2-3,-,TRBV9,CASSPYGSTDTQYF,TGTGCCAGCAGCCCTTACGGTAGCACAGATACGCAGTATTTT
TRBD1,TRBJ2-2,-,TRBV24-1,CATSDSGQGTGELFF,TGTGCCACCAGTGATTCGGGACAGGGTACCGGGGAGCTGTTTTTT
TRBD1,TRBJ2-7,few,TRBV2,CASKRTGDSYEQYF,TGTGCCAGCAAGCGGACAGGGGACTCCTACGAGCAGTACTTC
-,TRBJ1-1,many,TRBV7-2,CASSLARTTEAFF,TGTGCCAGCAGCTTAGCGCGGACGACTGAAGCTTTCTTT
-,TRBJ2-1,-,TRBV5-1,CACRVGIGDNEQFF,TGCGCCTGTCGGGTAGGGATCGGTGACAATGAGCAGTTCTTC
TRBD1,TRBJ1-2,many,TRBV4-3,CASSPGGGNYGYTF,TGCGCCAGCAGCCCAGGGGGGGGAAACTATGGCTACACCTTC
TRBD2,TRBJ2-3,few,TRBV7-2,CASSLVSSGATDTQYF,TGTGCCAGCAGCTTAGTTTCTAGCGGGGCCACAGATACGCAGTATTTT
TRBD1,TRBJ1-1,-,TRBV7-9,CASSSGQLNTEAFF,TGTGCCAGCAGCTCGGGACAGCTGAACACTGAAGCTTTCTTT
-,TRBJ1-1,-,TRBV5-1,CASSVQGSGTEAFF,TGCGCCAGCAGCGTACAGGGTTCCGGCACTGAAGCTTTCTTT